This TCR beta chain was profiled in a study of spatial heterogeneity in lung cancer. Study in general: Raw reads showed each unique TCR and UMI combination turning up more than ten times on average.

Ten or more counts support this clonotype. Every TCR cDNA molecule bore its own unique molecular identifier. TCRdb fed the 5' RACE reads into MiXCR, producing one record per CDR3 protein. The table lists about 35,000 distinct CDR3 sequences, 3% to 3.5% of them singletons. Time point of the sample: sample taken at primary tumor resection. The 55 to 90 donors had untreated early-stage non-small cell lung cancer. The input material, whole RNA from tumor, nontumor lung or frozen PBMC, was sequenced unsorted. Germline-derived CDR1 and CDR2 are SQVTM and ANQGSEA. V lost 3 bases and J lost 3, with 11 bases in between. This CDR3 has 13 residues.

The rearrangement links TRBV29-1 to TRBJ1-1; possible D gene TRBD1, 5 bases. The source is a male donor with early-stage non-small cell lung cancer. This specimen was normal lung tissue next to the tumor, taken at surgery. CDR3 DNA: TGCAGCGTTGAGAGGGACCAGGACACTGAAGCTTTCTTT. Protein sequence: CSVERDQDTEAFF.